This T cell receptor (beta chain) was obtained from a study of blood T cell repertoires in COVID-19. The wider study: Researchers got acute and convalescent COVID-19 samples from the United States, Italy and Spain. In each case, the material was cDNA or gDNA derived from T cells, B-cell-depleted T cells, or PBMCs.

The CDR3 totals 18 residues. Per the authors' pipeline: Cell counts per sample came from amplifying reference gene primers. TCRdb keeps only in-frame clones here, not all; method: immunoSEQ multiplex PCR. The DNA was the basis for D and trimming; V, J and clone size are from that table. Of about 87,000 clones in the sample, 75% are singletons; the top ten hold 4% to 5.5%. This TCR was sampled from a woman aged 50 to 60 with acute or convalescent COVID-19. The specimen was peripheral blood. The J gene is TRBJ2-5, the V gene TRBV21-1; whether TRBD1, the table's D call, matches the DNA was not checked. TRBV21-1 corresponds to a pseudogene. CDR3 DNA sequence: TGTGCCAGCAGCTTGCCCCAAGTTCCGGACAGATACCAAGAGACCCAGTACTTC. Translation gives CASSLPQVPDRYQETQYF.